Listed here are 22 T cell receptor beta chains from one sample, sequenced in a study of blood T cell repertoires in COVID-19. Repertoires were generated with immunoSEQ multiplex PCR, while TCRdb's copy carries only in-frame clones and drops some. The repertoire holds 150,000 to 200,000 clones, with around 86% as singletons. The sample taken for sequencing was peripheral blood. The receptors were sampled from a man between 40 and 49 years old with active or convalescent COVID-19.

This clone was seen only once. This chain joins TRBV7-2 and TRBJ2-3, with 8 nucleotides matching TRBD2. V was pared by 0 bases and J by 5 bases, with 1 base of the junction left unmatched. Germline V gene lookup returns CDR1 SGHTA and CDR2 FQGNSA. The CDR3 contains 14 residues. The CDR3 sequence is CASSLALAGDTQYF. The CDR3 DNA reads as TGTGCCAGCAGCTTAGCCCTAGCGGGAGATACGCAGTATTTT.

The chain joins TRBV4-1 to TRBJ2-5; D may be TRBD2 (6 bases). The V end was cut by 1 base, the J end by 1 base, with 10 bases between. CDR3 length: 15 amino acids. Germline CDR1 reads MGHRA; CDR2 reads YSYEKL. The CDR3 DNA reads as TGCGCCAGCAGCCAAGGGACTATACCCCAAGAGACCCAGTACTTC. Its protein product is CASSQGTIPQETQYF.

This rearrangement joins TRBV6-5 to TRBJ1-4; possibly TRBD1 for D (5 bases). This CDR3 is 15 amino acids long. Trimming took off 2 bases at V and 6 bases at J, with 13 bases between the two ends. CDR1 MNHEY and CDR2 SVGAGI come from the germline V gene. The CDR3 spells CASSYNTAGDEKLFF. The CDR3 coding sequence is TGTGCCAGCAGTTACAATACTGCGGGGGATGAAAAACTGTTTTTT.

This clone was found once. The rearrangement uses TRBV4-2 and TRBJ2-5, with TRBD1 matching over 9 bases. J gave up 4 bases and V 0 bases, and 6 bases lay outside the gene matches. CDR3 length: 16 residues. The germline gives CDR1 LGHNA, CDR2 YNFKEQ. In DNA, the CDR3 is TGTGCCAGCAGCCAAGAGGGACAGGGAAGAGGAGAGACCCAGTACTTC. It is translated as CASSQEGQGRGETQYF.

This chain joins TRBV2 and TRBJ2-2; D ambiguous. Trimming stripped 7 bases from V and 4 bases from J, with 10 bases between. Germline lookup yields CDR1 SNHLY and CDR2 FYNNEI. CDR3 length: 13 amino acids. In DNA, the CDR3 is TGTGCCAGCATCGGAGCGAGCACCGGGGAGCTGTTTTTT. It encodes CASIGASTGELFF.

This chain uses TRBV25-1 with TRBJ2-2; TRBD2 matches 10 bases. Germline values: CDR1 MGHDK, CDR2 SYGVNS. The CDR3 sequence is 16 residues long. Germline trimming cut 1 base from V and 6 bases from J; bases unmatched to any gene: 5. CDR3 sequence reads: CASSELGLAGAGELFF. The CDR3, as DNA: TGTGCCAGCAGTGAATTGGGCCTAGCGGGGGCCGGGGAGCTGTTTTTT. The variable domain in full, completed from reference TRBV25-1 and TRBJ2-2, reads EADIYQTPRYLVIGTGKKITLECSQTMGHDKMYWYQQDPGMELHLIHYSYGVNSTEKGDLSSESTVSRIRTEHFPLTLESARPSHTSQYLCASSELGLAGAGELFFGEGSRLTVL.

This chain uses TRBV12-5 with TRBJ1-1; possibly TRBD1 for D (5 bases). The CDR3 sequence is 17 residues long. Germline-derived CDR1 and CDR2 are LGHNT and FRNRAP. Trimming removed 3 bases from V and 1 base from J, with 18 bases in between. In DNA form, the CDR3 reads TGTGCTAGTGGTTTCCGCCGGGACTCCGTAGCGAACACTGAAGCTTTCTTT. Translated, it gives CASGFRRDSVANTEAFF.

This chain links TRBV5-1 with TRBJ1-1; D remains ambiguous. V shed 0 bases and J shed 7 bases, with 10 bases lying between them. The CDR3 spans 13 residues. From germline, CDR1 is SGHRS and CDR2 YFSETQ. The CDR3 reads CASSLAEGREAFF. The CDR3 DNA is TGCGCCAGCAGCTTGGCCGAGGGTCGTGAAGCTTTCTTT.

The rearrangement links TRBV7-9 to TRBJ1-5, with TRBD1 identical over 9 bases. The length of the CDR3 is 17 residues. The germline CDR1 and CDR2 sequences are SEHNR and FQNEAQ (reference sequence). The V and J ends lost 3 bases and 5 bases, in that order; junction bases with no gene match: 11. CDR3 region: CASSFGQGQWQDQPQHF. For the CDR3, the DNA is TGTGCCAGCAGCTTCGGACAGGGGCAATGGCAAGATCAGCCCCAGCATTTT.

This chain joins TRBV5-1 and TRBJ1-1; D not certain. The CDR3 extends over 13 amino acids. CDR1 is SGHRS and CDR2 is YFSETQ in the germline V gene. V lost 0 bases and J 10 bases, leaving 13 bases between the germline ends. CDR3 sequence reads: CASSLAVATRAFF. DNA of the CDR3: TGCGCCAGCAGCTTGGCGGTTGCAACCCGAGCTTTCTTT.

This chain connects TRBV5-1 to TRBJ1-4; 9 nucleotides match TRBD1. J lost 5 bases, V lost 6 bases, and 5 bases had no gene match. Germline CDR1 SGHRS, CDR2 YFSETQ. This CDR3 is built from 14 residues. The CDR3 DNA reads TGCGCCAGCACCACAGACAGGGGGAATGAAAAACTGTTTTTT. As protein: CASTTDRGNEKLFF.

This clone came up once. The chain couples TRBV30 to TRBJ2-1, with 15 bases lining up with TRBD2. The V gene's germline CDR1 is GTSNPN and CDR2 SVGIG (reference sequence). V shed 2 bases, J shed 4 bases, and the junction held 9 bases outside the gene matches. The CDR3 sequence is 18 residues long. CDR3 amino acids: CAWSPSRTSGGGYNEQFF. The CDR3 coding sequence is TGTGCCTGGAGTCCGTCCAGGACTAGCGGGGGGGGTTACAATGAGCAGTTCTTC.

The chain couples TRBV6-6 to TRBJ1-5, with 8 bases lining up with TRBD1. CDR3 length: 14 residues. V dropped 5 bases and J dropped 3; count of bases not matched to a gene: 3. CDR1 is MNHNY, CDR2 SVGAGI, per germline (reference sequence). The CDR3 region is CASSPTGANQPQHF. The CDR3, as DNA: TGTGCCAGCAGTCCGACAGGGGCCAATCAGCCCCAGCATTTT.

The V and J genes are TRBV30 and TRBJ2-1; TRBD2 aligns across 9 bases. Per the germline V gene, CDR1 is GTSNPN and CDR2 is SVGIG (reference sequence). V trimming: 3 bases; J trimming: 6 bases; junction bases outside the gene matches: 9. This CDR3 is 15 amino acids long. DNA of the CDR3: TGTGCCTGGAGCAGAGGCGGGGGGGCCTCCAATGAGCAGTTCTTC. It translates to CAWSRGGGASNEQFF.

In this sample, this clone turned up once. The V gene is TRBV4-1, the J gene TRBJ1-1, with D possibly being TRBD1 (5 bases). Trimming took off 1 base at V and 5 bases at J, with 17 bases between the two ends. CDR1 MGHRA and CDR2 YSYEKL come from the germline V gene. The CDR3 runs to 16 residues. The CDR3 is CASSQGFVGGTTEAFF. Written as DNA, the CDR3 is TGCGCCAGCAGCCAAGGGTTCGTGGGAGGGACGACTGAAGCTTTCTTT.

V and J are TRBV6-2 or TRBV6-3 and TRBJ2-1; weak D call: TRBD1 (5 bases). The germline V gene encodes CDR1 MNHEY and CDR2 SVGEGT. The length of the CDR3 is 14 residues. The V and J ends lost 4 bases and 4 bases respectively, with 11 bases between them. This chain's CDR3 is CASSLDTEYNEQFF. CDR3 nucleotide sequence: TGTGCCAGCAGTTTGGACACAGAATACAATGAGCAGTTCTTC.

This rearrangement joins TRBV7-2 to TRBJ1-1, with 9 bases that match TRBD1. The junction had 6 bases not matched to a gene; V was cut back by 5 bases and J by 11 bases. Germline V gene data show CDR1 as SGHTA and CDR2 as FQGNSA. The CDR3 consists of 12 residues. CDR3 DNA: TGTGCCAGCAGCCGGGACAGGGTCGAGGCTTTCTTT. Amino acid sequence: CASSRDRVEAFF.

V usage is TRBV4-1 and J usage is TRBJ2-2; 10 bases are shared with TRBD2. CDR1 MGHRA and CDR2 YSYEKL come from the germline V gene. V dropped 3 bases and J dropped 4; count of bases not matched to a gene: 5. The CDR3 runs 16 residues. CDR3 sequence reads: CASSQERGGRTGELFF. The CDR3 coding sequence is TGCGCCAGCAGCCAGGAGCGGGGGGGCCGCACCGGGGAGCTGTTTTTT.

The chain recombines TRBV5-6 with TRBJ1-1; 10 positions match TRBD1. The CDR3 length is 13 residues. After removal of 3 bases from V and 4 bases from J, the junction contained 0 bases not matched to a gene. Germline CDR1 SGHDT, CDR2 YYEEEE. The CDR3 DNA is TGTGCCAGCAGCTGGACAGGGGGCACTGAAGCTTTCTTT. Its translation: CASSWTGGTEAFF.

CDR3 sequence reads: CASSFTEGYEQYF. In DNA, the CDR3 is TGCGCCAGCAGTTTTACAGAAGGCTACGAGCAGTACTTC. The genes are TRBV5-1 and TRBJ2-7; no firm D call. Germline lookup yields CDR1 SGHRS and CDR2 YFSETQ. V shed 5 bases and J shed 3 bases, with 12 bases lying between them. The CDR3 totals 13 residues.

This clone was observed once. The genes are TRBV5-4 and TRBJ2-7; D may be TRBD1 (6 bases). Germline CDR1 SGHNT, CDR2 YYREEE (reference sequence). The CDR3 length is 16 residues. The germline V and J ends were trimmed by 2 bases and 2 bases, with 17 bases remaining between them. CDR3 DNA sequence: TGTGCCAGCAGCTTAGGGGACATGAGTTTCACCTACGAGCAGTACTTC. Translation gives CASSLGDMSFTYEQYF.

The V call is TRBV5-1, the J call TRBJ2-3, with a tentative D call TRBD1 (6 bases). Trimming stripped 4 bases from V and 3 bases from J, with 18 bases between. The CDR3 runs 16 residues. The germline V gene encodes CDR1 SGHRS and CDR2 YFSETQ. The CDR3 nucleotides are TGCGCCAGCAGCCCAAACAGGGAACGTATGACAGATACGCAGTATTTT. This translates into CASSPNRERMTDTQYF.